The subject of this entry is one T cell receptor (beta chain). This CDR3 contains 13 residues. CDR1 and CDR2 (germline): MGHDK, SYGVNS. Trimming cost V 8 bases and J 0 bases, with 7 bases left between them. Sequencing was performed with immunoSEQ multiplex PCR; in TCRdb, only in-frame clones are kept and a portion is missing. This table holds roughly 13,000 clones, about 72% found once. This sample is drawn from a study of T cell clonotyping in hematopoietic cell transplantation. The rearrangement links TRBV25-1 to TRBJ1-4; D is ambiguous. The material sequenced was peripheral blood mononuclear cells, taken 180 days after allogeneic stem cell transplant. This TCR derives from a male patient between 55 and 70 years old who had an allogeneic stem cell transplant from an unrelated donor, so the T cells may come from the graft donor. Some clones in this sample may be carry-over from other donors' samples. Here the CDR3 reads CASRRSTNEKLFF. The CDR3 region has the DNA TGTGCCAGCCGCCGATCAACTAATGAAAAACTGTTTTTT.